This T cell receptor beta chain came from a study of blood T cell repertoires in COVID-19. Study-level background: Nucleic acid was either cDNA or gDNA, and it came from T cells, B-cell-depleted T cells, or PBMCs.

The V gene's germline CDR1 is MNHEY and CDR2 SVGAGI. The length of the CDR3 is 15 residues. The protocol was immunoSEQ multiplex PCR, while the TCRdb copy is restricted to in-frame clones and leaves out a portion. Of just over 350,000 clones in the sample, roughly 90% are singletons; the top ten hold around 3%. Of note for this clone: One junction end does not reproduce the germline sequence, and a read error may be involved.

Study members were between roughly 18 and 90 years old and lived in 20 to 30 US regions. Clinical history reported by participants formed the basis on which cohorts were assigned. The rearrangement uses TRBV6-5 and TRBJ2-5; 11 bases are a match to TRBD2. What was sequenced was PBMCs or T cells enriched from blood (not recorded which). This clonotype originated in a woman aged 30 to 39 who had recovered from COVID-19. CDR3 sequence reads: CASSYAPGLAESPHF. The CDR3 DNA reads TGTGCCAGCAGTTACGCTCCGGGACTAGCGGAGTCCCCTCACTTC.